This entry lists 8 T cell receptor beta chains sequenced from one sample in a study of glioma-infiltrating T cells after dendritic cell vaccination. This table comes from immunoSEQ multiplex PCR, and its TCRdb copy is limited to in-frame clones, with some not included. This table has some 73,000 clones, around 79% appearing once. Sequences were derived from blood, sampled before dendritic cell vaccination. Receptor source: a human donor with glioblastoma.

The gene calls are TRBV23-1 and TRBJ2-7, with D perhaps TRBD2 (6 bases). TRBV23-1 is an open reading frame whose function is uncertain. This CDR3 contains 18 residues. Trimming stripped 1 base from V and 5 bases from J, with 24 bases between. The CDR3 spells CASSQWLAVEGCTHEQYF. CDR3 nucleotides: TGCGCCAGCAGTCAATGGTTAGCTGTGGAGGGGTGCACCCACGAGCAGTACTTC.

V is TRBV2 and J is TRBJ2-7; 12 bases map to TRBD2. The CDR3 consists of 15 residues. Unmatched junction bases numbered 4, after V lost 7 bases and J lost 0 bases. Germline loops: CDR1 SNHLY, CDR2 FYNNEI. In DNA, the CDR3 is TGTGCCAGCACGGGACTAGCGGGTAACTCCTACGAGCAGTACTTC. This sequence encodes CASTGLAGNSYEQYF.

The rearrangement joins TRBV5-1 to TRBJ1-5; maybe TRBD1 (5 bases). CDR3 length: 14 residues. CDR1 is SGHRS, CDR2 YFSETQ, per germline. Trimming removed 0 bases from V and 5 bases from J, with 9 bases in between. The CDR3 region is CASSLGGEYQPQHF. DNA for the CDR3: TGCGCCAGCAGCTTGGGGGGCGAGTATCAGCCCCAGCATTTT.

The genes are TRBV5-4 and TRBJ2-3, with 11 bases matching TRBD2. The length of the CDR3 is 16 residues. Per the germline V gene, CDR1 is SGHNT and CDR2 is YYREEE (reference sequence). J gave up 3 bases and V 4 bases, and 7 bases lay outside the gene matches. The CDR3 region has the DNA TGTGCCAGCAGCCGAGGGGTAGCGGGGGGGACAGATACGCAGTATTTT. As protein: CASSRGVAGGTDTQYF. The whole variable domain, filled in from reference TRBV5-4 and TRBJ2-3, reads ETGVTQSPTHLIKTRGQQVTLRCSSQSGHNTVSWYQQALGQGPQFIFQYYREEENGRGNFPPRFSGLQFPNYSSELNVNALELDDSALYLCASSRGVAGGTDTQYFGPGTRLTVL.

V gene TRBV11-2 combines with J gene TRBJ1-2; D call uncertain. Germline V gives CDR1 SGHAT, CDR2 FQNNGV. V was clipped by 1 base and J by 5 bases, with 11 bases between them. The CDR3 runs 14 residues. CDR3 nucleotide sequence: TGTGCCAGCAGCTTAGGACTGGCCGGTTATGGCTACACCTTC. It codes for CASSLGLAGYGYTF.

A single count supports this clone. The genes are TRBV12-2 and TRBJ2-7; the table's D call TRBD1 went unverified against the DNA. TRBV12-2 is tagged as a pseudogene. This CDR3 is 14 amino acids long. CDR3 amino acids: CASRPGQGSYEQYV. The CDR3 bases are TGTGCAAGTCGCCCAGGACAGGGGTCCTACGAGCAGTACGTC.

This clone was detected only a few times. The rearrangement joins TRBV9 to TRBJ1-1, with a tentative D call TRBD1 (6 bases). This CDR3 spans 13 amino acids. Germline V gene sequence: CDR1 SGDLS, CDR2 YYNGEE. Between the trimmed V and J ends, which lost 5 bases and 5 bases, there was a span of 13 bases. For the CDR3, the DNA is TGTGCCAGCAGTAGATTAACAGGGACTGAAGCTTTCTTT. It is translated as CASSRLTGTEAFF.

This chain uses TRBV6-1 with TRBJ2-2; TRBD1 might be the D (6 bases). The CDR3 contains 15 residues. Germline values: CDR1 MNHNS, CDR2 SASEGT. V was trimmed by 6 bases and J by 1 base, leaving 12 bases between them. CDR3 sequence: CASSPTGLNTGELFF. CDR3 sequence (DNA): TGTGCCAGCAGCCCCACAGGGTTGAACACCGGGGAGCTGTTTTTT.